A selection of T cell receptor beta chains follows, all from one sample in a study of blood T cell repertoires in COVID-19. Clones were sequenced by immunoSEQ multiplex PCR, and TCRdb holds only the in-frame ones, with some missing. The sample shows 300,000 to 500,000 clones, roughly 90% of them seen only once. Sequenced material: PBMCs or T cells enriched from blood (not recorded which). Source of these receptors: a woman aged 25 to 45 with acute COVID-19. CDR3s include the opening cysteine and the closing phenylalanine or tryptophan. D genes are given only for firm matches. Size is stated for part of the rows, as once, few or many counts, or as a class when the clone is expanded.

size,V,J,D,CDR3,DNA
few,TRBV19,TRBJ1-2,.,CASSIDSTGFNYGYTF,TGTGCCAGTAGTATAGACAGCACAGGTTTTAACTATGGCTACACCTTC
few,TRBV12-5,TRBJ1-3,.,CASGPTVSGNTIYF,TGTGCTAGTGGCCCGACAGTCTCTGGAAACACCATATATTTT
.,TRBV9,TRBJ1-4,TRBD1,CASSPQGEREEKLFF,TGTGCCAGCAGCCCTCAGGGGGAGAGAGAAGAAAAACTGTTTTTT
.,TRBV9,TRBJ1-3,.,CASSETGSGNTIYF,TGTGCCAGCAGCGAGACAGGCTCTGGAAACACCATATATTTT
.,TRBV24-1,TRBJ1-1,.,CATSVGVSTEAFF,TGTGCCACCAGTGTCGGGGTTAGCACTGAAGCTTTCTTT
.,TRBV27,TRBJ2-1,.,CASSWGVGYGNEQFF,TGTGCCAGCAGTTGGGGAGTGGGGTACGGCAATGAGCAGTTCTTC
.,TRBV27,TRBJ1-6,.,CASSPSGQRNSPLHF,TGTGCCAGCAGTCCATCGGGTCAGAGGAATTCACCCCTCCACTTT
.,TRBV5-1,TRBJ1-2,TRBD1,CASSLGDRGNGYTF,TGCGCCAGCAGCTTGGGAGACAGGGGGAATGGCTACACCTTC
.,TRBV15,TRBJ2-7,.,CATSRVQGLYHEQYF,TGTGCCACCAGCAGAGTGCAGGGTCTATACCACGAGCAGTACTTC
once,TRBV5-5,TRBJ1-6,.,CASSRIPGAYNSPLHF,TGTGCCAGCAGCCGAATCCCTGGAGCGTATAATTCACCCCTCCACTTT
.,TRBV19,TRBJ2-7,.,CASSMDSQSSYEQYF,TGTGCCAGTAGTATGGACTCCCAGAGCTCCTACGAGCAGTACTTC
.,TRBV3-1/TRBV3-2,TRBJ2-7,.,CASSRGAGGIYEQYF,TGTGCCAGCAGCCGAGGGGCCGGAGGGATCTACGAGCAGTACTTC
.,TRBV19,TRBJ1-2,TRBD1,CASSSAGGGGYGYTF,TGTGCCAGTAGTTCGGCAGGGGGTGGAGGCTATGGCTACACCTTC
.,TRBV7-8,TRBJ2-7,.,CASSLGSGEGLEQYF,TGTGCCAGCAGCTTAGGTAGCGGAGAGGGCCTCGAGCAGTACTTC
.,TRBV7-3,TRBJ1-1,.,CASSLTGGEPEAFF,TGTGCCAGCAGCTTAACCGGCGGGGAGCCTGAAGCTTTCTTT
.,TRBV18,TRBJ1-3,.,CASSEDSDGNTIYF,TGTGCCAGCTCAGAAGACAGCGACGGGAACACCATATATTTT
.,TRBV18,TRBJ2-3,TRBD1,CASSPPGTGTDTQYF,TGTGCCAGCTCACCTCCCGGGACAGGCACAGATACGCAGTATTTT
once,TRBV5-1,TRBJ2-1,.,CASSYEGLSYNEQFF,TGCGCCAGCAGCTACGAGGGACTCTCCTACAATGAGCAGTTCTTC
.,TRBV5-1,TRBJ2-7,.,CASSFQGSYEQYF,TGCGCCAGCAGCTTTCAGGGCTCCTACGAGCAGTACTTC
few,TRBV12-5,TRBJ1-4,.,CASGYGQSVDEKLFF,TGTGCTAGTGGCTACGGACAGTCCGTGGACGAAAAACTGTTTTTT
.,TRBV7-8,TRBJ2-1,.,CASRKGGVYNEQFF,TGTGCCAGCAGAAAAGGGGGGGTTTACAATGAGCAGTTCTTC
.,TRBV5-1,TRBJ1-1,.,CASSQLTSSTEAFF,TGCGCCAGCAGCCAACTAACATCGAGCACTGAAGCTTTCTTT
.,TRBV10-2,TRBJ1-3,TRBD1,CASSEIQGADTIYF,TGCGCCAGCAGTGAAATACAGGGGGCGGACACCATATATTTT
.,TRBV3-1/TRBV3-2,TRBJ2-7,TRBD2,CASSRTSGGFSYEQYF,TGTGCCAGCAGCCGGACTAGCGGGGGGTTCTCCTACGAGCAGTACTTC
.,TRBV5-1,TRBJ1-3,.,CASSLEMGRSNSGNTIYF,TGCGCCAGCAGCTTGGAGATGGGCAGGTCGAACTCTGGAAACACCATATATTTT
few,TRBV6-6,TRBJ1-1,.,CASSYSRGWDTEAFF,TGTGCCAGCAGTTACTCCCGGGGTTGGGACACTGAAGCTTTCTTT
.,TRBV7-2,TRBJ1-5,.,CASSLATGNQPQHF,TGTGCCAGCAGCTTAGCGACAGGTAATCAGCCCCAGCATTTT
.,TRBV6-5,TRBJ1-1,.,CASSLSAQMNTEAFF,TGTGCCAGCAGCCTGAGCGCCCAGATGAACACTGAAGCTTTCTTT
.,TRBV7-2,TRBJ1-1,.,CASSSRPTNTEAFF,TGTGCCAGCAGTTCTAGACCGACGAACACTGAAGCTTTCTTT
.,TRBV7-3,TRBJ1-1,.,CASSLMQRGGGTEAFF,TGTGCCAGCAGCTTAATGCAGCGCGGGGGCGGCACTGAAGCTTTCTTT
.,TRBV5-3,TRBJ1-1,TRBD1,CARSLQGGETRGNNMHTEAFF,TGTGCCAGAAGCCTACAGGGGGGAGAGACCCGCGGGAATAACATGCACACTGAAGCTTTCTTT
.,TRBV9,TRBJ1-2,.,CASSARDTRMGYGYTF,TGTGCCAGCAGCGCCCGGGACACACGCATGGGCTATGGCTACACCTTC
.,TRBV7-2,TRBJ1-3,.,CASSSDATGWDTIYF,TGTGCCAGCAGCTCCGACGCGACAGGCTGGGACACCATATATTTT
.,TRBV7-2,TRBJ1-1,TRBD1,CASSLQTGDTEAFF,TGTGCCAGCAGCTTACAGACAGGGGACACTGAAGCTTTCTTT
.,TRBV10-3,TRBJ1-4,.,CAISGGPTSLNEKLFF,TGTGCCATCAGTGGGGGGCCCACCTCTCTTAATGAAAAACTGTTTTTT
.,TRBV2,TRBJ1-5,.,CASSSEPRGYQPQHF,TGTGCCAGCAGCTCAGAACCCAGGGGATATCAGCCCCAGCATTTT
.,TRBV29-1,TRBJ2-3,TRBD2,CSVGGTSISTDTQYF,TGCAGCGTTGGGGGGACTAGCATTAGCACAGATACGCAGTATTTT
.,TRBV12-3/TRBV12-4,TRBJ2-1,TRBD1,CASSLYDRAEQFF,TGTGCCAGCAGTCTATACGACAGGGCTGAGCAGTTCTTC
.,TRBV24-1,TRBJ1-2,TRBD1,CATSARQGGGYGYTF,TGTGCCACCAGTGCTAGACAGGGTGGAGGCTATGGCTACACCTTC
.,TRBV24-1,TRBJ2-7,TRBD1,CATTRDRDSIFPHEQYF,TGTGCCACCACACGGGACAGGGATTCTATTTTCCCCCACGAGCAGTACTTC
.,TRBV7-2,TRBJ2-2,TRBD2,CASSIGCGGAIGELFF,TGTGCCAGCAGCATAGGGTGCGGGGGGGCAATCGGGGAGCTGTTTTTT
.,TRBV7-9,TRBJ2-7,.,CASSFYLLRQYF,TGTGCCAGCAGCTTTTATCTGCTAAGGCAGTACTTC
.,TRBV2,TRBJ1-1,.,CASRLRTTEAFF,TGTGCCAGCAGACTGCGTACCACTGAAGCTTTCTTT
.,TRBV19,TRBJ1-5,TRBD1,CASRKGAHSNQPQHF,TGTGCCAGTAGAAAGGGGGCCCATAGCAATCAGCCCCAGCATTTT
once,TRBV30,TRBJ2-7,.,CAWRGAAETREYF,TGTGCCTGGAGGGGTGCGGCGGAAACCAGGGAGTACTTC
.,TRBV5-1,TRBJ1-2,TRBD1,CASSPTSRQGEYGYTF,TGCGCCAGCAGCCCAACAAGCCGACAGGGAGAATATGGCTACACCTTC
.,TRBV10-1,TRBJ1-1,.,CASSVSGDGAFF,TGCGCCAGCAGTGTATCGGGAGATGGAGCTTTCTTT
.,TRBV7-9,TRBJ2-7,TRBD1,CASSLLQGAYEQYF,TGTGCCAGCAGCTTATTACAGGGGGCCTACGAGCAGTACTTC
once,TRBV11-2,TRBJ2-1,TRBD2,CASSSSGGASNEQFF,TGTGCCAGCAGCTCTAGCGGGGGGGCGTCGAATGAGCAGTTCTTC
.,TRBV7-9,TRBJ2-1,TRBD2,CASSSGLAKSSYNEQFF,TGTGCCAGCAGCTCTGGACTAGCGAAGAGCTCCTACAATGAGCAGTTCTTC
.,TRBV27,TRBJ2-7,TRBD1,CASSGGTGGSYEQYF,TGTGCCAGCAGTGGCGGGACAGGCGGCTCCTACGAGCAGTACTTC
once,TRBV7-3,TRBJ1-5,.,CASSFGQPQHF,TGTGCCAGCAGCTTCGGGCAGCCCCAGCATTTT
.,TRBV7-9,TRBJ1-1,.,CASSLDRNTEAFF,TGTGCCAGCAGCCTTGACAGAAACACTGAAGCTTTCTTT
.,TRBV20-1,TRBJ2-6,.,CSASRLAGANVLTF,TGCAGTGCTAGTAGGTTAGCGGGGGCCAACGTCCTGACTTTC
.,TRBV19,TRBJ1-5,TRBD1,CASSRTGSIQPQHF,TGTGCCAGTAGCCGGACAGGGTCGATTCAGCCCCAGCATTTT
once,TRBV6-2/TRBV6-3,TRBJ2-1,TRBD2,CASSYSMTGGGPSYNEQFF,TGTGCCAGCAGTTACTCGATGACGGGGGGGGGCCCGTCCTACAATGAGCAGTTCTTC